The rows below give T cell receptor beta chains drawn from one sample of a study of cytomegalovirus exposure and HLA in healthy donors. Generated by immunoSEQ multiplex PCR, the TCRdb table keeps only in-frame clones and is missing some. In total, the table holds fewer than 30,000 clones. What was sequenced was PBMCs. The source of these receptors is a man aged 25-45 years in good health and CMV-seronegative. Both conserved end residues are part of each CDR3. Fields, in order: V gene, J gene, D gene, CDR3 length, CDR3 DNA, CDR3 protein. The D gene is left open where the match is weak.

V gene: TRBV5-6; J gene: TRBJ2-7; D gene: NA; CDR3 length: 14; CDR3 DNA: TGTGCCAGCAGCTTGATGACAGGAGTGGTAGAGCAGTACTTC; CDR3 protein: CASSLMTGVVEQYF
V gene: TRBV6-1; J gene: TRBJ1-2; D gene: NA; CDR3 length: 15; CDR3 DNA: TGTGCCAGCAGTGAAGCGCAAAATTCAGGGCTCGGCTACACCTTC; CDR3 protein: CASSEAQNSGLGYTF
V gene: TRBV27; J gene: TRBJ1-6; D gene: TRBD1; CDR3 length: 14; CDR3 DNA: TGTGCCAGCAGTATCGGACAGGGGAATTCACCCCTCCACTTT; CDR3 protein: CASSIGQGNSPLHF
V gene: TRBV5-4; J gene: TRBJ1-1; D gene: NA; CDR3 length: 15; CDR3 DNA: TGTGCCAGCAGCCTAGAGGGTAGCAGGAGTACTGAAGCTTTCTTT; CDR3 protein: CASSLEGSRSTEAFF
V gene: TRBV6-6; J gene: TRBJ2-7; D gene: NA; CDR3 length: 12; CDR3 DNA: TGTGCCAGCAGTTCGGGGAGATACGAGCAGTACTTC; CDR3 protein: CASSSGRYEQYF
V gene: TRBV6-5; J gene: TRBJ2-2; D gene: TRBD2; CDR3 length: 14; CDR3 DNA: TGTGCCAGCAGCCTCCTAGCGGAGACCGGGGAGCTGTTTTTT; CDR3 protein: CASSLLAETGELFF
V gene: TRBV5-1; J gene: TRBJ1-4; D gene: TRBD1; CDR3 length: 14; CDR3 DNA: TGCGCCAGCAGCCGGGACAGGGCAGGTGAAAAACTGTTTTTT; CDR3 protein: CASSRDRAGEKLFF
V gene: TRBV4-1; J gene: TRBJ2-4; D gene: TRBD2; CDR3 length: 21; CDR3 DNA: TGCGCCAGCAGCCAAGATTGGCCCCCGGCTAGCGGGGCACTAGCCAAAAACATTCAGTACTTC; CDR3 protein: CASSQDWPPASGALAKNIQYF
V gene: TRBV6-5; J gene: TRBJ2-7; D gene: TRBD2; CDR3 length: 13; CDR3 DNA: TGTGCCAGCAGGGGACTAGCGGGCTACGAGCAGTACTTC; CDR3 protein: CASRGLAGYEQYF
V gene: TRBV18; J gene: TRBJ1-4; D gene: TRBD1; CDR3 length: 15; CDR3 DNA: TGTGCCAGCTCGCCCCCCGGGACAGGGCCTGAAAAACTGTTTTTT; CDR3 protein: CASSPPGTGPEKLFF
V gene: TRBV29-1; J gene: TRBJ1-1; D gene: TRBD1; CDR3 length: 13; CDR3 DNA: TGCAGCGCCCGGAGGGGGCTGGACACTGAAGCTTTCTTT; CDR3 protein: CSARRGLDTEAFF
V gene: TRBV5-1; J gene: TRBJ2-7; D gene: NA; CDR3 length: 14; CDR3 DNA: TGCGCCAGCAGCCCGGGTTTTACGGTCTACGAGCAGTACTTC; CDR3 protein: CASSPGFTVYEQYF
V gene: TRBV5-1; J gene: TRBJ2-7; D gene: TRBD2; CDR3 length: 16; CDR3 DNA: TGCGCCAGCAGCTTGGGTGCTAGCGGGGTTAGCTACGAGCAGTACTTC; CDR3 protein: CASSLGASGVSYEQYF
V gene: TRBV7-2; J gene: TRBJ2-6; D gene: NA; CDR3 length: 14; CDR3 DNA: TGTGCCAGCAGCTTATCTGAGGGCACCAACGTCCTGACTTTC; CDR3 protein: CASSLSEGTNVLTF
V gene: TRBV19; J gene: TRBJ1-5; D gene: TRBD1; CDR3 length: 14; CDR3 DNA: TGTGCCAGTAGGACCGGGACAGTCAATCAGCCCCAGCATTTT; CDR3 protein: CASRTGTVNQPQHF
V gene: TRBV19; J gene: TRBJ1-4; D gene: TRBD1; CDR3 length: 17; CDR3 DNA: TGTGCCAGTAGTTCCCCTCCCAACAGGGGGCTAAGAGAAAAACTGTTTTTT; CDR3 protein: CASSSPPNRGLREKLFF
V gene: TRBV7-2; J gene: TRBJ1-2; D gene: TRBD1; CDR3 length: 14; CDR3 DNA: TGTGCCAGCAGCTCCAGGGGGGAAGCCTATGGCTACACCTTC; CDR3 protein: CASSSRGEAYGYTF
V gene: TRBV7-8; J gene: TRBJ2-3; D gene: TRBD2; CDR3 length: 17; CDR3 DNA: TGTGCCAGCAGCACTACCTCTAGCGGGGGGCCCACAGATACGCAGTATTTT; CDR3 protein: CASSTTSSGGPTDTQYF
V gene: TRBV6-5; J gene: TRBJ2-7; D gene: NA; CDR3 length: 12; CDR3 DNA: TGTGCCACCAAAACAGCGGGCGACGAGCAGTACTTC; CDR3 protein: CATKTAGDEQYF
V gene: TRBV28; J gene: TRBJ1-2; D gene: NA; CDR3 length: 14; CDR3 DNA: TGTGCCAGCAGTCTCACGCACAGGGCGTATGGCTACACCTTC; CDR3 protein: CASSLTHRAYGYTF
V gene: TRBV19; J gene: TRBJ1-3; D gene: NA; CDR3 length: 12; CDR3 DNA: TGTGCCAGTAGTGCTCAGGGGAACACCATATATTTT; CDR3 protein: CASSAQGNTIYF
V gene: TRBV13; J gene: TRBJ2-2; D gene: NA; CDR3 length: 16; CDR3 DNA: TGTGCCAGCAGCTTAGACACTACGGGAGTGACCGGGGAGCTGTTTTTT; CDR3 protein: CASSLDTTGVTGELFF
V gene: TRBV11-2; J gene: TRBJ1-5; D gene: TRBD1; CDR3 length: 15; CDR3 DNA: TGTGCCAGCAGCTTACGGGACAGGTTCCTTCAGCCCCAGCATTTT; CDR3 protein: CASSLRDRFLQPQHF
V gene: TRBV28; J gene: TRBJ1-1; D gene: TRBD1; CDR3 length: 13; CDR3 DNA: TGTGCCACCAAAAACAGGGGTACCACTGAAGCTTTCTTT; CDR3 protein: CATKNRGTTEAFF
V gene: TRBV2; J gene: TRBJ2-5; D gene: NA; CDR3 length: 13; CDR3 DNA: TGTGCCAGCATCTCGGGACACTCAGAGACCCAGTACTTC; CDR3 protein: CASISGHSETQYF
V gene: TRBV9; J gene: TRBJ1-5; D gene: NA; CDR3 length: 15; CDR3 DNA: TGTGCCAGCAGCGTGCGGGGGGAAAGAGTTCAGCCCCAGCATTTT; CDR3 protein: CASSVRGERVQPQHF
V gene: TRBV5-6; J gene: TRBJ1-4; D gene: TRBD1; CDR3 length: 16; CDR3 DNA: TGTGCCAGCAGCTTGCGAGACAGGGGGCCTTTACGAAAACTGTTTTTT; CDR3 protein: CASSLRDRGPLRKLFF
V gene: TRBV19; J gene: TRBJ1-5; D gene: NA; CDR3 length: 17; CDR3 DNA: TGTGCCAGTAGTATAGGTCCGGGAGGGGGTAGCAATCAGCCCCAGCATTTT; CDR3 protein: CASSIGPGGGSNQPQHF
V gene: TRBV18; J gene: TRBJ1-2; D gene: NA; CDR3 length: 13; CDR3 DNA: TGTGCCAGCTCAGAGGTGGATAGCTATGGCTACACCTTC; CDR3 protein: CASSEVDSYGYTF
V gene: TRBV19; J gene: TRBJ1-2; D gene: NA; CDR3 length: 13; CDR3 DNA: TGTGCCAGTACCCCGACAGGATTTTATGGCTACACCTTC; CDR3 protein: CASTPTGFYGYTF
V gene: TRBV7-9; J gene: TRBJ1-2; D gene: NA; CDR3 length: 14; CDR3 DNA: TGTGCCAGCAGCTTACTCCCAGAAGACTATGGCTACACCTTC; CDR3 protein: CASSLLPEDYGYTF
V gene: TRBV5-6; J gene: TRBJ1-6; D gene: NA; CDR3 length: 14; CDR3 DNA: TGTGCCAGCAGCTTAAAGGGGATCGGTTCACCCCTCCACTTT; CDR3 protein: CASSLKGIGSPLHF
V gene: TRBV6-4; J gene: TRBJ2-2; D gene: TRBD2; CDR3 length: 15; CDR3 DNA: TGTGCCAGCAGTGACACAATAGCGGGATCCGGGGAGCTGTTTTTT; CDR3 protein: CASSDTIAGSGELFF
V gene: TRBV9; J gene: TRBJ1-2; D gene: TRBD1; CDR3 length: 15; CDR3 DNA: TGTGCCAGCAGCGTGACAGGGTCGATGGTCTATGGCTACACCTTC; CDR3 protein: CASSVTGSMVYGYTF
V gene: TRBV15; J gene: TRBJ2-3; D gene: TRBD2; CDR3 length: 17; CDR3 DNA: TGTGCCACCAGCAGTGGTCGGACTAGCGGTAACACAGATACGCAGTATTTT; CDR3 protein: CATSSGRTSGNTDTQYF
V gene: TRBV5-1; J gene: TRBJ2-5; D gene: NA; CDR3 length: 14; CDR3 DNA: TGCGCCAGCAGCTTAACCTCCAGGGAAGAGACCCAGTACTTC; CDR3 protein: CASSLTSREETQYF
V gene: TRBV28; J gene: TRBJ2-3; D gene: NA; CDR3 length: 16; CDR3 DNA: TGTGCCAGCAGTTTAGGCAGACTACCCTCCACAGATACGCAGTATTTT; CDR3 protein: CASSLGRLPSTDTQYF
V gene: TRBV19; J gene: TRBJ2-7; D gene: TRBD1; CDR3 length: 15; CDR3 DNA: TGTGCCAGTAGTAGGCCGGGACAGGGGGTGTACGAGCAGTACTTC; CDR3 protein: CASSRPGQGVYEQYF
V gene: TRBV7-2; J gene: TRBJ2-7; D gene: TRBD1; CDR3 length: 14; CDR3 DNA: TGTGCCAGCAGCCTCCAGGGGGACAGGGGAATTCAGTACTTC; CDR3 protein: CASSLQGDRGIQYF
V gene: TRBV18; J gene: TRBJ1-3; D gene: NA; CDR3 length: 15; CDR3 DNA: TGTGCCAGCTCACCACCGGGAGGGGCAGGAAACACCATATATTTT; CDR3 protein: CASSPPGGAGNTIYF
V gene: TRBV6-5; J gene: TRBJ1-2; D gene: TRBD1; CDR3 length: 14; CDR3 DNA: TGTGCCAGCAGTTACACGACAGGGGAAGATGGCTACACCTTC; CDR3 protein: CASSYTTGEDGYTF
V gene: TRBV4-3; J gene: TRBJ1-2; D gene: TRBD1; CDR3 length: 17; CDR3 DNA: TGCGCCAGCAGCCAGCTAGGACAGGGGGGCATGTTCTATGGCTACACCTTC; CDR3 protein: CASSQLGQGGMFYGYTF
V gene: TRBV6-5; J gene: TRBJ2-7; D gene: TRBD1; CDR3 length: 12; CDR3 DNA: TGTGCCAGCACGGGGACAGCCTACGAGCAGTACTTC; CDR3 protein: CASTGTAYEQYF
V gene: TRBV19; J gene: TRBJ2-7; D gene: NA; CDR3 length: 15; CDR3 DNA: TGTGCCAGTAGTACCCCACAGGCCGGGGGAGGCGAGCAGTACTTC; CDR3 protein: CASSTPQAGGGEQYF
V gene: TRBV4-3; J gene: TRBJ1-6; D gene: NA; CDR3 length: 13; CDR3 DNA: TGCGCCAGCAGCCAAGAGGCTAATTCACCCCTCCACTTT; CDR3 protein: CASSQEANSPLHF
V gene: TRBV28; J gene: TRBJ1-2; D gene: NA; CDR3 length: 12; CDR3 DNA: TGTGCCAGCAGTGCCAACAGGGACGGCTACACCTTC; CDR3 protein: CASSANRDGYTF
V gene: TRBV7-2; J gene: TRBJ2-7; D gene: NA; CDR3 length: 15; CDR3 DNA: TGTGCCAGCAGCTTAGTGCGAGCCCCAACCTACGAGCAGTACTTC; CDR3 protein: CASSLVRAPTYEQYF
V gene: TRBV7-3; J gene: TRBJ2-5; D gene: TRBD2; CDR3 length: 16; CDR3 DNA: TGTGCCAGCAGCTTAGGAGGACTAGCGGGCCAGGGGACCCAGTACTTC; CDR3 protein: CASSLGGLAGQGTQYF
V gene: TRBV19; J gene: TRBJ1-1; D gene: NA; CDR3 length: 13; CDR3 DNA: TGTGCCAGTAGTATGGTTCAGGTAACTGAAGCTTTCTTT; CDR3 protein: CASSMVQVTEAFF